Below, 17 T cell receptor beta chains from the same sample are listed, as sequenced in a study of blood T cell repertoires in COVID-19. Generated by immunoSEQ multiplex PCR, the TCRdb table keeps only in-frame clones and is missing some. The table lists a few hundred thousand clones, more than 70% of them singletons. The sample comprised peripheral blood. These receptors originate from a woman between 50 and 59 years old with acute or convalescent COVID-19.

The J gene is TRBJ2-7, the V gene TRBV5-8, with 7 positions matching TRBD1. There are 12 residues in the CDR3. J was trimmed by 5 bases and V by 4 bases; bases with no gene match: 3. CDR1 is SGHTS, CDR2 YDEGEE, per germline. The CDR3 sequence is CASSPRGHEQYV. The CDR3 DNA is TGTGCCAGCAGCCCGAGGGGGCACGAGCAGTACGTC.

This clone showed up just a few times. The J gene is TRBJ1-4, the V gene TRBV6-5; a possible D gene is TRBD1 (6 bases). Trimming pared 5 bases from V and 10 bases from J, leaving 14 bases between. The CDR3 runs 13 residues. Germline V gives CDR1 MNHEY, CDR2 SVGAGI. In DNA form, the CDR3 reads TGTGCCAGCAGTAGCCCGGGACAAGGAAAACTGTTTTTT. It is translated as CASSSPGQGKLFF.

This clone was found a few times. The CDR3 coding sequence is TGCGCCAGCAGTGAACGGGCTAACTATGGCTACACCTTC. Protein sequence: CASSERANYGYTF. The rearrangement links TRBV10-1 to TRBJ1-2; D not resolved. Germline lookup yields CDR1 WNHNN and CDR2 SYGVQD (reference sequence). The germline V and J ends were trimmed by 3 bases and 0 bases, with 5 bases remaining between them. This CDR3 contains 13 residues.

The chain uses TRBV10-3 and TRBJ2-1; TRBD2 matches 9 bases. From germline, CDR1 is ENHRY and CDR2 SYGVKD. The CDR3 extends over 14 amino acids. The trim removed 4 bases at V and 5 bases at J, leaving 3 bases unmatched. CDR3 DNA: TGTGCCATCAGTGCCGGGACTAGCCACAATGAGCAGTTCTTC. It encodes CAISAGTSHNEQFF.

The V call is TRBV6-5, the J call TRBJ2-3; TRBD2 might be the D (6 bases). Trimming took off 5 bases at V and 6 bases at J, with 15 bases between the two ends. The CDR3 length is 14 residues. Germline CDR1 reads MNHEY; CDR2 reads SVGAGI. CDR3 sequence reads: CASSQGRRGDTQYF. CDR3 coding DNA: TGTGCCAGCAGTCAGGGACGCCGGGGGGATACGCAGTATTTT.

This clone occurred once. V usage is TRBV5-1 and J usage is TRBJ1-4; the D is unclear. V was shortened by 0 bases and J by 8 bases, with 11 bases between the two germline ends. CDR1 and CDR2 from the germline V gene are SGHRS and YFSETQ. CDR3 size: 14 residues. In DNA form, the CDR3 reads TGCGCCAGCAGCTTGGACAATTCGGGGGAAAAACTGTTTTTT. This sequence encodes CASSLDNSGEKLFF.

V gene TRBV12-3 or TRBV12-4 combines with J gene TRBJ1-2; maybe TRBD1 (5 bases). The CDR3 loop spans 12 amino acids. V lost 7 bases, J lost 3 bases, and 9 bases lay in between. The CDR3 is CASKAGDYGYTF. CDR3 in DNA: TGTGCCAGCAAGGCGGGGGACTATGGCTACACCTTC.

The J gene is TRBJ1-4, the V gene TRBV4-1, with D perhaps matching TRBD1 (6 bases). In germline, CDR1 is MGHRA, CDR2 YSYEKL. V was shortened by 4 bases and J by 6 bases, with 12 bases between the two germline ends. The CDR3 totals 14 residues. The CDR3 nucleotides are TGCGCCAGCAGCCCCCAGGGGAGCGATGAAAAACTGTTTTTT. This encodes CASSPQGSDEKLFF.

The chain is built from TRBV6-5 and TRBJ1-3; no clear D. CDR1 and CDR2 from the germline V gene are MNHEY and SVGAGI. V lost 6 bases to trimming and J lost 8 bases, with 11 bases between them. CDR3 length equals 12 residues. CDR3 in amino acids: CASSLSGDTIYF. As DNA, the CDR3 is TGTGCCAGCAGCCTATCCGGGGACACCATATATTTT.

The chain recombines TRBV30 with TRBJ2-7; unclear D gene. The CDR3 runs to 11 residues. Trimming stripped 8 bases from V and 7 bases from J, with 15 bases between. Germline assignment: CDR1 GTSNPN and CDR2 SVGIG (reference sequence). CDR3 sequence (DNA): TGTGCCGGATGGGCAACTGGAGAGCAGTACTTC. Its translation: CAGWATGEQYF.

In this sample, this clone turned up once. Other nucleotide sequences from this sample produce the same CDR3. The J gene is TRBJ1-2, the V gene TRBV27; 9 positions agree with TRBD1. The length of the CDR3 is 14 residues. The V segment lost 0 bases and the J segment 5 bases; nucleotides outside the gene matches: 1. Germline lookup yields CDR1 MNHEY and CDR2 SMNVEV (reference sequence). In DNA, the CDR3 is TGTGCCAGCAGTTTATCGGGACAGGGATATGGCTACACCTTC. Translated: CASSLSGQGYGYTF.

The chain links TRBV5-1 to TRBJ1-4; 8 positions match TRBD1. Trimming cost V 4 bases and J 5 bases; bases outside gene matches: 4. Germline lookup yields CDR1 SGHRS and CDR2 YFSETQ. The CDR3 is 14 residues long. The CDR3 spells CASSMDRVNEKLFF. CDR3 DNA: TGCGCCAGCAGCATGGACAGGGTCAATGAAAAACTGTTTTTT.

This clone was counted a few times. This chain connects TRBV13 to TRBJ1-3; 7 bases map to TRBD1. This CDR3 has 14 amino acids. V lost 5 bases, J lost 8 bases, and 9 bases stayed unmatched. Germline-derived CDR1 and CDR2 are PRHDT and FYEKMQ (reference sequence). The CDR3 DNA sequence: TGTGCCAGCAGCCAGGGGGGTCCCGGGCACACCATATATTTT. It is translated as CASSQGGPGHTIYF. The variable domain in full, with the rest retrieved from reference TRBV13 and TRBJ1-3, is AAGVIQSPRHLIKEKRETATLKCYPIPRHDTVYWYQQGPGQDPQFLISFYEKMQSDKGSIPDRFSAQQFSDYHSELNMSSLELGDSALYFCASSQGGPGHTIYFGEGSWLTVV.

This clone was seen a handful of times. This chain uses TRBV7-2 with TRBJ2-5; 16 bases fit TRBD2. CDR3 length: 19 residues. Germline-derived CDR1 and CDR2 are SGHTA and FQGNSA. The V and J ends lost 5 bases and 4 bases, in that order; junction bases with no gene match: 13. CDR3 DNA: TGTGCCAGCAGCCTATCCTGGCCGGGACTAGCGGGGGGGCGAGAGACCCAGTACTTC. Amino acid sequence: CASSLSWPGLAGGRETQYF.

The V gene is TRBV7-3, the J gene TRBJ2-1; 13 bases are a match to TRBD2. CDR1 is SGHTA, CDR2 FQGTGA, per germline. The CDR3 is 15 amino acids. J lost 9 bases, V lost 0 bases, and 2 bases had no gene match. CDR3 amino acids: CASSLTWTSGSEQFF. The CDR3 DNA is TGTGCCAGCAGCTTAACCTGGACTAGCGGGAGTGAGCAGTTCTTC.

The chain couples TRBV3-1 (or the pseudogene TRBV3-2) to TRBJ1-2, with 9 bases fitting TRBD1. The CDR3 spans 14 residues. Looked up from germline, CDR1 is LGHDT and CDR2 is YNNKEL (reference sequence). With V trimmed by 3 bases and J by 5 bases, 4 bases remained unmatched. The CDR3 loop is CASSHMDRGYGYTF. The CDR3 nucleotides read TGTGCCAGCAGCCACATGGACAGGGGTTATGGCTACACCTTC.

The rearrangement uses TRBV29-1 and TRBJ1-1; 7 bases agree with TRBD1. This CDR3 comprises 13 residues. The trim removed 6 bases at V and 5 bases at J, leaving 9 bases unmatched. Germline V CDR1 and CDR2: SQVTM, ANQGSEA. CDR3 protein: CSVHNQGVTEAFF. The CDR3 region has the DNA TGCAGCGTCCATAATCAGGGGGTGACTGAAGCTTTCTTT.